Presented here are 5 T cell receptor beta chains from one specimen sequenced in a study of shared clonotypes between healthy human individuals. Libraries were prepared by immunoSEQ multiplex PCR; TCRdb keeps only in-frame clonotypes and omits some of them. The table lists some 2.1 million clones, 85% to 95% of them singletons, with 0.13% in the top ten. The sample consisted of naive CD4+ T cells sorted from blood. Specified subset: CD45RA+ positively selected. The origin of the receptors is a man aged 18 to 35 in good health.

This clone has more than one count but fewer than ten. V is TRBV29-1 and J is TRBJ2-1, with 9 bases aligning to TRBD2. Trimming cost V 5 bases and J 7 bases; bases outside gene matches: 12. The CDR3 contains 15 residues. In germline, CDR1 is SQVTM, CDR2 ANQGSEA. This CDR3 reads CSVQRASGIRNEQFF. The CDR3 coding sequence is TGCAGCGTTCAACGGGCTAGCGGGATACGGAATGAGCAGTTCTTC.

This sequence joins TRBV9 and TRBJ1-4; D is unresolved. The CDR3 covers 16 residues. Trimming left V 0 bases short and J 3 bases short, with 12 bases between. Germline values: CDR1 SGDLS, CDR2 YYNGEE. The CDR3 DNA sequence: TGTGCCAGCAGCGTAGCTATAGGAGGACCTAATGAAAAACTGTTTTTT. Amino acid sequence: CASSVAIGGPNEKLFF.

The chain uses TRBV15 and TRBJ2-1, with 9 nucleotides matching TRBD1. Germline loops: CDR1 LNHNV, CDR2 YYDKDF (reference sequence). This CDR3 contains 15 residues. Trimming at V came to 5 bases and at J to 3 bases, leaving 5 bases not matched to a gene. The CDR3 region is CATSPGTGSYNEQFF. The CDR3 region has the DNA TGTGCCACCAGCCCCGGGACAGGGAGCTACAATGAGCAGTTCTTC.

The chain links TRBV9 to TRBJ1-1; D uncertain. The CDR3 is 14 residues long. Between the trimmed V and J ends, which lost 2 bases and 4 bases, there was a span of 12 bases. Germline V gene lookup returns CDR1 SGDLS and CDR2 YYNGEE. The CDR3 loop is CASSVRVSGTEAFF. DNA for the CDR3: TGTGCCAGCAGCGTTAGGGTATCGGGCACTGAAGCTTTCTTT.

The chain couples TRBV5-1 to TRBJ2-1; 8 nucleotides line up with TRBD2. Germline V lookup: CDR1 SGHRS, CDR2 YFSETQ. This CDR3 has 17 residues. V trimming: 1 base; J trimming: 0 bases; junction bases outside the gene matches: 6. The CDR3: CASSLSGGPSSYNEQFF. The CDR3 bases are TGCGCCAGCAGCTTGTCGGGGGGGCCGAGCTCCTACAATGAGCAGTTCTTC.